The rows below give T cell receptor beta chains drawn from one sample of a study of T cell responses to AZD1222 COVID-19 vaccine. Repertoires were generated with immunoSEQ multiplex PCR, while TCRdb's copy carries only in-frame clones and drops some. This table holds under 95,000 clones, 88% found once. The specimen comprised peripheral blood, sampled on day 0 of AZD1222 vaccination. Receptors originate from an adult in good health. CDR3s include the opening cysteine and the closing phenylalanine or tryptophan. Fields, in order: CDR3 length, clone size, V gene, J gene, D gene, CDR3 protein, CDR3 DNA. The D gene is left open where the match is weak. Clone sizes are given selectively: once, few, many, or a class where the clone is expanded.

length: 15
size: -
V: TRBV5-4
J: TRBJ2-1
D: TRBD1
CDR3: CASSTTGQGEHEQFF
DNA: TGTGCCAGCAGCACTACAGGACAGGGTGAACATGAGCAGTTCTTC

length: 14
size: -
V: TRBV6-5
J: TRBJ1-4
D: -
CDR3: CASREVTTNEKLFF
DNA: TGTGCCAGCAGGGAGGTCACAACTAATGAAAAACTGTTTTTT

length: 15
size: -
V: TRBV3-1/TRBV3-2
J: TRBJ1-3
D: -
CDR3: CASSQGPGRGNTIYF
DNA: TGTGCCAGCAGCCAAGGCCCAGGGCGCGGAAACACCATATATTTT

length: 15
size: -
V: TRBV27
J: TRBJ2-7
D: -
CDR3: CASSLYPGDSYEQYF
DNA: TGTGCCAGCAGTTTATATCCAGGGGACTCCTACGAGCAGTACTTC

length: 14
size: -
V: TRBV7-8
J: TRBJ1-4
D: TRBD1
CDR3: CASSLTGANEKLFF
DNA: TGTGCCAGCAGCTTAACAGGGGCTAATGAAAAACTGTTTTTT

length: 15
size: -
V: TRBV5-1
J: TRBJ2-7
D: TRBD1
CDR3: CASSLTGQGYYEQYF
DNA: TGCGCCAGCAGCCTGACGGGACAGGGGTACTACGAGCAGTACTTC

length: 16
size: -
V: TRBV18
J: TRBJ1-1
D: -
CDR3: CASSRLNRGELTEAFF
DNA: TGTGCCAGCTCACGATTGAACCGGGGTGAATTGACTGAAGCTTTCTTT

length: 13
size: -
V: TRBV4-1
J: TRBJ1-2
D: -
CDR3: CASSADTNYGYTF
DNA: TGCGCCAGCAGCGCAGACACCAATTATGGCTACACCTTC

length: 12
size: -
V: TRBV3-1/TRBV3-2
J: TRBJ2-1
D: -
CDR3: CASSHIYNEQFF
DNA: TGTGCCAGCAGCCATATATACAATGAGCAGTTCTTC

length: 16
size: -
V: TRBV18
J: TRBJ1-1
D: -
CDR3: CASSPSDPAVNTEAFF
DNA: TGTGCCAGCTCACCTTCAGATCCGGCAGTGAACACTGAAGCTTTCTTT

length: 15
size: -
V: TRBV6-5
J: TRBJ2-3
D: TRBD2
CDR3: CASSTGTSGSTTQYF
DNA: TGTGCCAGCAGTACCGGGACTAGCGGGAGTACTACGCAGTATTTT

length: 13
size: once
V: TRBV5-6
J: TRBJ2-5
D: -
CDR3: CASSSRTQETQYF
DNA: TGTGCCAGCAGCTCTCGGACCCAAGAGACCCAGTACTTC

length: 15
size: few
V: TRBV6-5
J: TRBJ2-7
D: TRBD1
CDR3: CASSHRDRGPYEQYF
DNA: TGTGCCAGCAGCCACCGGGACAGGGGGCCATACGAGCAGTACTTC

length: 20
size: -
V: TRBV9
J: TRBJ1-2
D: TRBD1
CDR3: CASSVEPRGTEYQSNYGYTF
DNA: TGTGCCAGCAGCGTAGAGCCCCGAGGGACAGAATACCAATCTAACTATGGCTACACCTTC

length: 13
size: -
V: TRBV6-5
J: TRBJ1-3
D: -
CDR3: CASKGRPGNTIYF
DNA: TGTGCCAGCAAGGGGAGGCCTGGAAACACCATATATTTT

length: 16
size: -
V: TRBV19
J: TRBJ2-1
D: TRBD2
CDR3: CATSPQRGKSYNEQFF
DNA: TGTGCCACGTCCCCTCAGCGGGGGAAATCCTACAATGAGCAGTTCTTC

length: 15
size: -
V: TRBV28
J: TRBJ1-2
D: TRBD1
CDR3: CASSSPTGGNYGYTF
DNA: TGTGCCAGCAGTTCCCCGACAGGGGGAAACTATGGCTACACCTTC

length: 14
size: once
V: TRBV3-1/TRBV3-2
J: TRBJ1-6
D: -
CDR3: CASSKQTSDSPLHF
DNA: TGTGCCAGCAGTAAACAAACTTCTGATTCACCCCTCCACTTT

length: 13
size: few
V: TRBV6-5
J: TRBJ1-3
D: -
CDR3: CASSSESGNTIYF
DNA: TGTGCCAGCAGTTCAGAGTCTGGAAACACCATATATTTT

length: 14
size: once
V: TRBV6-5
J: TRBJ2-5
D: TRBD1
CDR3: CASSYRTGGETQYF
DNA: TGTGCCAGCAGTTACCGGACAGGCGGGGAGACCCAGTACTTC

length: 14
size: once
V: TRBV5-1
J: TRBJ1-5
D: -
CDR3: CASSLEGFNQPQHF
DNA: TGCGCCAGCAGCTTGGAGGGTTTCAATCAGCCCCAGCATTTT

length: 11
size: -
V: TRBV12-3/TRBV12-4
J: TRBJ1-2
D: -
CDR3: CASSQGSGYTF
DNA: TGTGCCAGCAGTCAGGGCTCTGGCTACACCTTC

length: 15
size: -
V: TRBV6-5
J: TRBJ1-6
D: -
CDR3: CASRARGLENSPLHF
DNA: TGTGCCAGCAGGGCAAGGGGGTTGGAGAATTCACCCCTCCACTTT

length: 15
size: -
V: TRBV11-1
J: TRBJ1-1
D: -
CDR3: CASSLQGSMNTEAFF
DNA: TGTGCCAGCAGTTTGCAAGGAAGCATGAACACTGAAGCTTTCTTT

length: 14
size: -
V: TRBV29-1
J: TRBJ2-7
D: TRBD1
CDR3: CSVGGQGLTYEQYF
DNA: TGCAGCGTTGGAGGACAGGGCTTAACCTACGAGCAGTACTTC

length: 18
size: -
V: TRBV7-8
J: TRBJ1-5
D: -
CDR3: CASSLGGAQGGGNQPQHF
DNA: TGTGCCAGCAGCTTAGGTGGGGCACAGGGTGGTGGCAATCAGCCCCAGCATTTT

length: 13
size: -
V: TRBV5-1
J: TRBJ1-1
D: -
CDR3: CASSLDRDTEAFF
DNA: TGCGCCAGCAGCTTGGACAGGGACACTGAAGCTTTCTTT

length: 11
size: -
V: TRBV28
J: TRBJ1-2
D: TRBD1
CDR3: CAATGGHGYTF
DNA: TGTGCCGCTACAGGGGGCCATGGCTACACCTTC

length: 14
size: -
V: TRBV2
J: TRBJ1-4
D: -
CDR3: CASSEQGQNEKLFF
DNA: TGTGCCAGCAGTGAACAGGGCCAGAATGAAAAACTGTTTTTT

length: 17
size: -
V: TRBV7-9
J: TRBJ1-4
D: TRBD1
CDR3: CASSQGADYATNEKLFF
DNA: TGTGCCAGCAGCCAGGGGGCAGATTATGCAACTAATGAAAAACTGTTTTTT

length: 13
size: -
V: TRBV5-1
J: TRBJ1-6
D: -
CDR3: CASSLDSNSPLHF
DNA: TGCGCCAGCAGCTTGGACAGTAATTCACCCCTCCACTTT

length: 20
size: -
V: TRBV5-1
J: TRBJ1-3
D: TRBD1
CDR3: CASSLVSVPDRVSSGNTIYF
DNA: TGCGCCAGCAGCTTGGTTTCGGTCCCCGACAGGGTGAGCTCTGGAAACACCATATATTTT

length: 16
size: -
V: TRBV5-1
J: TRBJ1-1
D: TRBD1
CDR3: CASSLAGTGGNTEAFF
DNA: TGCGCCAGCAGCTTGGCGGGGACAGGGGGCAACACTGAAGCTTTCTTT

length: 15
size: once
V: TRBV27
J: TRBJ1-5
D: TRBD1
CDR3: CASSLYGQGYQPQHF
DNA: TGTGCCAGCAGTTTATATGGACAGGGATATCAGCCCCAGCATTTT

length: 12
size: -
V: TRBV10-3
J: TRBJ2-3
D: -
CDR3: CAITWNPDTQYF
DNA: TGTGCCATCACATGGAACCCAGATACGCAGTATTTT

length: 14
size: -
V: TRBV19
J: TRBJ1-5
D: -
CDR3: CGTRDAGSNQPQHF
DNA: TGTGGAACACGGGACGCAGGGAGCAATCAGCCCCAACATTTT

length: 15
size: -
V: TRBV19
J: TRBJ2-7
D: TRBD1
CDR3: CASSDLRDSRYEQYF
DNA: TGTGCCAGTAGTGACCTCCGGGACAGCCGCTACGAGCAGTACTTC

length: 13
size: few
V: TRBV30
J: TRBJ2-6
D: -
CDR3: CGATISGANVLTF
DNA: TGTGGGGCCACGATCTCTGGGGCCAACGTCCTGACTTTC

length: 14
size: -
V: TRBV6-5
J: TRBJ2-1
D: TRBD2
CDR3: CASSKTSGILYGLF
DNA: TGTGCCAGCAGTAAGACTAGCGGGATTCTTTATGGGCTCTTC

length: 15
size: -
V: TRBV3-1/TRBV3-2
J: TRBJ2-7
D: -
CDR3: CASSQDLGNTGEQYF
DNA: TGTGCCAGCAGCCAAGATTTAGGAAATACGGGCGAGCAGTACTTC

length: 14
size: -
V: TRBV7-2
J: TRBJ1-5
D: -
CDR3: CASRQEGSNQPQHF
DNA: TGTGCCAGCAGACAGGAGGGTAGCAATCAGCCCCAGCATTTT

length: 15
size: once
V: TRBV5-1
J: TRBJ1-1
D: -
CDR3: CASSLAQGLNTEAFF
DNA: TGCGCCAGCAGCTTGGCCCAGGGTTTGAACACTGAAGCTTTCTTT

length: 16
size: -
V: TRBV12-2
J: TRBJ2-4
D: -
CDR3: CASRFPFVPHKNIQYF
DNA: TGTGCAAGTCGCTTTCCCTTTGTTCCCCACAAAAACATTCAGTACTTC

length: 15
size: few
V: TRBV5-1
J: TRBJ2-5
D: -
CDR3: CASSFNSGVQETQYF
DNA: TGCGCCAGCAGCTTTAATAGCGGAGTACAAGAGACCCAGTACTTC

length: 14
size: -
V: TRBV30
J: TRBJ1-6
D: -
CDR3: CAWNRNINDSPLHF
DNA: TGTGCCTGGAACAGGAACATAAATGATTCACCCCTCCACTTT

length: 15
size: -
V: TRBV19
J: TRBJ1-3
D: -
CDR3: CASSVTGLSGNTIYF
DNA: TGTGCCAGTAGCGTGACAGGCCTCTCTGGAAACACCATATATTTT